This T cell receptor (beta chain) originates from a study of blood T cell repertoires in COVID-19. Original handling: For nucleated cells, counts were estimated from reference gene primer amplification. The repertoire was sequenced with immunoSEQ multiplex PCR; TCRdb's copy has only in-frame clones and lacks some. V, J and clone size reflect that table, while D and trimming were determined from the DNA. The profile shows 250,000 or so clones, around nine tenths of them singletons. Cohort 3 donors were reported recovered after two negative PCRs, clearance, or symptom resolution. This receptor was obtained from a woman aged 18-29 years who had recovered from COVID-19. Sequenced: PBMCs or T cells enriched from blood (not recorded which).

In DNA, the CDR3 is TGCAGCGTGAGGACAGGAACTAACTATGGCTACACCTTC. It yields the protein CSVRTGTNYGYTF. The V gene is TRBV29-1, the J gene TRBJ1-2, with 7 positions matching TRBD1. The CDR3 totals 13 residues. The junction had 4 bases not matched to a gene; V was cut back by 6 bases and J by 0 bases. The germline gives CDR1 SQVTM, CDR2 ANQGSEA.